The entry below describes one T cell receptor (beta chain). The PCR employed 60 Vbeta primers together with 13 Jbeta primers. The assay was immunoSEQ multiplex PCR, and TCRdb's table has in-frame clones only and misses some. The sample has about 220,000 clones; approximately 82% are singletons. The data are from a study of cytomegalovirus exposure and HLA in healthy donors. The germline V gene encodes CDR1 LGHNT and CDR2 FRNRAP. The V segment lost 7 bases and the J segment 6 bases; nucleotides outside the gene matches: 8. The CDR3 is 15 amino acids. This chain links TRBV12-5 with TRBJ2-3; 12 bases line up with TRBD2. This TCR was sampled from a man aged 18 to 30 in good health and CMV-seronegative. The sequenced sample was PBMCs. CDR3 nucleotide sequence: TGTGCTAGTGCCCCGACTAGCGGGAGTTGGGATACGCAGTATTTT. The encoded protein is CASAPTSGSWDTQYF.